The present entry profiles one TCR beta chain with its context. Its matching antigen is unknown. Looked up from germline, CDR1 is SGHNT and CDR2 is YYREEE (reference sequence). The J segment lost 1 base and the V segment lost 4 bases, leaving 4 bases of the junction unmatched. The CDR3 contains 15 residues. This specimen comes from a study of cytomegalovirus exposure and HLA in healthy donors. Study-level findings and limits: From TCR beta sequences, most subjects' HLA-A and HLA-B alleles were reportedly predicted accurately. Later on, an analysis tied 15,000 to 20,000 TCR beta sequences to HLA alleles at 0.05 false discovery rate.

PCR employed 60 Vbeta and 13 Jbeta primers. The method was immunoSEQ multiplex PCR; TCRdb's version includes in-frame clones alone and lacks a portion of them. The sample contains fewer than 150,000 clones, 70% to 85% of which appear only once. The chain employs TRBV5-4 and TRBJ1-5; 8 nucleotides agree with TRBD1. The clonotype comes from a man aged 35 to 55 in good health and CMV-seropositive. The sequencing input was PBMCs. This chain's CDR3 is CASSAGGESNQPQHF. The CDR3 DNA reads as TGTGCCAGCAGCGCAGGGGGCGAAAGCAATCAGCCCCAGCATTTT.